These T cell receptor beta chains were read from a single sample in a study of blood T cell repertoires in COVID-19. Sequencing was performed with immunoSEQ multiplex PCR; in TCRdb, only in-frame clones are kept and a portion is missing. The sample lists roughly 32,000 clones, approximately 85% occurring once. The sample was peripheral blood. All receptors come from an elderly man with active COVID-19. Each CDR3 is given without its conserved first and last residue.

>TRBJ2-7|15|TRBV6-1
ASSDRTGAAPKYEQY
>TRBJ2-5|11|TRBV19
ASSIDFESTQY
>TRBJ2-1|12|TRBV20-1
SASSQTSGGPQF
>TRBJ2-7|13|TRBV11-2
ASSMTGQGSNEQY
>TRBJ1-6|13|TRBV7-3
ASSRTGPINSPLH
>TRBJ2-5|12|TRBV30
AWGTGGVGETQY
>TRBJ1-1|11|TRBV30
AWRGGPNTEAF
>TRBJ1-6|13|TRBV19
ASSHHNSYNSPLH
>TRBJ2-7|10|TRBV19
VWSTPTYEQY
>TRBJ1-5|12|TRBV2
ASSEEQINQPQH
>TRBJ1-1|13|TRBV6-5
ASSRTPSGVAEAF
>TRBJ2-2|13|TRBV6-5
ASSSGTGASGELF
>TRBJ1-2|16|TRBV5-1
ASSLVRGAGETNYGYT
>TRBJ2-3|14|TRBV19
ASSISGEGATDTQY
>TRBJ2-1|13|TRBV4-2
ASSQDPGQQHEQF
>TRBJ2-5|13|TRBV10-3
AISDPLGGRETQY
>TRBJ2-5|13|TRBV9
ASSVAPGQQETQY
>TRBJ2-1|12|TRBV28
ASSTSGTQHQQF
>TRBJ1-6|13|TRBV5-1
ASSSRQGLDSPLH
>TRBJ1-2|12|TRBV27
ASSFRRQNYGYT
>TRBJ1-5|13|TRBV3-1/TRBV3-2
ASSGGTGINQPQH
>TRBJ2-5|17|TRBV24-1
ATSDLETSAVLGQETQY
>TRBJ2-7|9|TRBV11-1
ASSSVYEQY
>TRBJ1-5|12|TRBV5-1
ASSLGQTGQPQH
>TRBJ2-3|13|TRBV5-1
ASSLETRSTDTQY
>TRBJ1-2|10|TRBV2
ASSAEGDGYT
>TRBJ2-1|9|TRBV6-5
ASSSGGTRF
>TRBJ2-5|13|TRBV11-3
ASSRTTTSSETQY
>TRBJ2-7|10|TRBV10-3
AISGADYEQY
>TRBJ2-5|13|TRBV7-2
ASSPDGGVRETQY
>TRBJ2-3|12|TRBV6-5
ASIRFTSTDTQY
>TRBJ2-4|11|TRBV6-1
ASSEGQANIQY
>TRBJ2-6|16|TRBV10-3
AISPKGQGAQGANVLT
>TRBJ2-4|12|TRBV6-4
ASSDPGRKHIQY
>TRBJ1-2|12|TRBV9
ASSVDQGARGYT
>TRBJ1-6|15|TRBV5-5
ASSRTGQWGDNSPLH
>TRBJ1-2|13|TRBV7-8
ASSHGQGRGYGYT
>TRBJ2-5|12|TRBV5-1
ASSLAGGQETQY
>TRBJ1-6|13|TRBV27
ASSPSGTGTSPLH
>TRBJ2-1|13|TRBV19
ASSISGNTYNEQF
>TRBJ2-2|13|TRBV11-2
ASSLAGSNTGELF
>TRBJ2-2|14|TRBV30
AWLPWDRANTGELF
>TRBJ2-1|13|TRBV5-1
ASRLTAGAHREQF
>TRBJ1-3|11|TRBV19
ASSGQTGNTIY
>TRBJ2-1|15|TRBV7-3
ASSLQKDTGLYNEQF
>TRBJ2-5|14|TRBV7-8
ASSLSFGVRQETQY
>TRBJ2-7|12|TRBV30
AWSLGQGVNEQY
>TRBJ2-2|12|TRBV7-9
ASSLVSFTGELF
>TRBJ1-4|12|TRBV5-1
ASRDNRGQEKLF
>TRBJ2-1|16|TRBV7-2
ASSLNLLAGAPYNEQF
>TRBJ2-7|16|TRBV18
ASSPNPLAGGASEKQY
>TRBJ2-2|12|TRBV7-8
ASDKRGKTGELF
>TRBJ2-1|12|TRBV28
ASSLLGGKGWKV
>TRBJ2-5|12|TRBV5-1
ASSLVPGGETQY